This paragraph covers one T cell receptor (beta chain) sequence. Its antigen target is currently unknown. No much larger clone is present one base from it, and per-base qualities are unavailable. Libraries were made using the immunoSEQ multiplex PCR assay. A mixture of 60 forward primers for TCR Vbeta segments and 13 reverse primers for TCR Jbeta segments was used in the multiplex PCR. The CDR3 region of rearranged TCR beta genes was amplified from genomic DNA by a multiplex PCR assay. The Illumina HiSeq System was used to sequence the amplified TCR beta libraries as 87-base-pair reads. The original methods were these. Across the 700 or so repertoires, a later analysis counted roughly 77 million unique TCR beta chains, 9 million to 14 million of which were shared by at least two donors. Raw reads were error-corrected and collapsed into unique sequences by a nearest-neighbor algorithm in which closely related sequences were merged to remove PCR and sequencing errors. CDR3 sequences were aligned to IMGT reference sequences to assign V, D and J gene segments. Each retained sequence needed at least a six-nucleotide match to both a V gene segment and a J gene segment. Rearrangements were classified as productive when the CDR3 lacked stop codons and remained in frame with V and J, and all other rearrangements were classified as non-productive. Following IMGT convention, CDR3 was defined as the stretch from the second conserved V-encoded cysteine to the conserved J-encoded phenylalanine. Sequences without an unambiguous match to a single V gene segment were excluded from the earlier analysis of approximately 560 of the donors. In an earlier analysis of about 590 of the donors, a V segment was called functional when productive rearrangements were above 56.7%, and segregating when the standard deviation between donors exceeded 5%. A statistical classification framework was built to diagnose cytomegalovirus status from the catalog of TCR beta chain sequences. V and J gene assignment, in a later analysis, came from comparing TCR nucleotide sequences with IMGT/GENE-DB human TR gene sequences. The TCRdist pipeline was used in a later analysis to assign CDR3 sequences and most-parsimonious VDJ recombination scenarios. In a later analysis, each TCR beta chain was defined by its CDR3 amino acid sequence together with its V-gene family, and reads lacking a unique V-gene family were excluded. To address suspected cross-contamination and a sequencing artifact, a later analysis removed 450 to 700 highly shared, low-generation-probability nucleotide sequences. In a later analysis, a clonal expansion index for each public chain was calculated from normalized within-repertoire ranks of inferred template counts. In a later analysis, generation probabilities were computed with a VDJ recombination model fitted to out-of-frame rearrangements, and the resulting probabilities were checked against IGoR. A later analysis scored TCR-TCR, TCR-HLA and TCR-CMV co-occurrence with hypergeometric tests, applying a repertoire-size bias correction to TCR pairs. A later analysis estimated false discovery rates by permuting HLA or CMV assignments 20 times. In a later analysis, co-occurring TCRs were grouped using DBSCAN, with TCRdist sequence similarity added in when clustering inside HLA-allele-positive subsets. Repertoires with fewer than 30,000 or more than 120,000 public chains were left out of co-occurrence clustering, as were four to six repertoires with anomalous nucleotide sharing. TCRdb obtained this table from immuneACCESS and retained in-frame rearrangements with V and J assigned. These tables miss some clones; where compared with another copy, unresolved V genes account for less than half of the shortfall, and the remainder is unexplained. V, J and clone size are taken as reported in that table, and D and trimming were inferred from the DNA itself. Within this sample are around 120,000 clones, with roughly 82% of them counted one time only. Around 4% of the sample lies in the top ten.

The sample comes from a study of cytomegalovirus exposure and HLA in healthy donors (dated by TCRdb to about 2017). With respect to the entire study: An earlier analysis of under 600 of the donors reported more than 250 Gb of sequence data and 117 million unique TCR beta sequences from 190 million or so T cells. About 300 gigabases of sequencing data and roughly 80 million unique TCR sequences made up an early release that covered approximately 700 HLA-typed donors. Donor age, sex, ethnicity and CMV serostatus were compiled together with the repertoire data. A separate validation cohort of over a hundred different subjects was used in addition to the 666-subject first cohort. Across under 500 genotyped donors of the cohort, an average of about 240,000 unique TCR beta nucleotide sequences per donor were sequenced, and about a sixth of those sequences were non-productive. To decide whether each TCR beta V gene segment behaved as functional or pseudogenic, an earlier analysis of nearly 600 of the donors relied on high-throughput TCR beta sequencing. Genome-wide SNP genotypes for about 60% of the roughly 700 donors were used in a later genetic analysis, which treated that subset as a discovery cohort. High-throughput TCR immunosequencing, statistical association of individual TCRs with disease status, and machine learning were combined to predict cytomegalovirus infection status. Both class I and class II loci were covered by HLA typing, at four-digit resolution. Rather than using new phenotypic data, the later analysis identified candidate immune exposures from TCR beta sequences and from how often those sequences occurred across donors. The study used immunosequencing to profile the T cell repertoires of approximately 650 subjects and linked those repertoires to cytomegalovirus serostatus. To study patterns of TCR occurrence, a later analysis re-analyzed previously published TCR beta repertoires from several hundred donors and added high-resolution HLA genotyping. Typing coverage varied by locus: about 629-630 donors for A, B, C, DRB1 and DQB1; roughly 500 for DQA1; over 600 for DPA1; approximately 490 for DPB1. All discovery cohort repertoires had been generated on a single sequencing platform. About 5 DR-DQ haplotypes were handled as single units for association and clustering, since linkage in the cohort was strong. Among the 398 genotyped donors, more than 70% belonged to the genetic ancestry cluster associated with self-reported Caucasian donors. The study aimed to test whether cataloging public T cell receptors could reveal signatures of past pathogen exposure.

On the study overall, not on this receptor specifically: The study listed 164 TCR beta chains as associated with cytomegalovirus. Specific HLA alleles were associated with 15,000 to 20,000 TCR beta sequences at a false discovery rate of 0.05 in a later analysis. The presence/absence analyses assumed that sequencing depth was roughly uniform across donors, and that assumption may not be true. A later analysis found that TCR association rates varied across HLA loci, with DRB1 alleles showing the most associated TCRs and HLA-C alleles the fewest. In both the original and validation cohorts, the classifier was reported to diagnose cytomegalovirus status with high specificity and sensitivity. A further reported finding was that TCR beta sequences accurately predicted the HLA-A and HLA-B alleles for most subjects in the first cohort. When HLA alleles, especially DR and DQ, strongly co-occurred, TCR associations were difficult to assign to individual alleles. In an earlier analysis of around 500 of the donors, most TCR beta V segments appeared in productive rearrangements about 87% or about 30% of the time, broadly matching IMGT annotations. Because HLA typing was missing for some donors at each locus, association tests included only the typed subset. Only TCR beta chains were sequenced in this cohort, and the absence of alpha or paired-chain data limited detectable features. A later analysis found that most CMV-associated TCR beta chains appeared HLA-restricted, with HLA associations seemingly driven largely by CMV exposure. According to a later analysis, parvovirus B19, influenza, CMV and Epstein-Barr virus appeared linked to several top co-occurrence clusters. In vitro tests confirmed that three of the cytomegalovirus-associated TCR beta chains recognize cytomegalovirus antigens. Correlated functional status among segregating V segments might be attributable to linkage disequilibrium, but an unknown experimental factor could not be ruled out. Immune exposure information for the cohort was limited to CMV serostatus. V-gene and J-gene trimming of TCR beta chains was associated with a missense DCLRE1C variant in a later genetic analysis, and the association was replicated in an independent cohort. Because counts were too low, 15 to 20 rarely observed V segments, including chromosome 9 orphons, were left out of the earlier analysis of 587 of the donors. Compared with equally common non-associated chains, HLA-associated TCR beta chains in a later analysis were more clonally expanded and had lower generation probabilities. A group of highly shared sequence variants was considered likely to be a technical artifact of the sequencing pipeline. Most TCR sequences were observed very rarely across donors, whereas some public TCRs were present in many individuals. Compared with the 666-donor mean, donors in an Asian-associated ancestry cluster had fewer N-insertions in productive TCRs, according to a later genetic analysis. Because the 87-base-pair reads could not distinguish some IMGT-functional V segments, including TRBV6-2 and TRBV6-3, those segments were excluded. According to the authors, the approach could potentially be generalized to other disease states and immunological phenotypes.

Looking up the germline V gene (reference sequence) yields CDR1 SGHNT and CDR2 YYREEE. The CDR3, cysteine through phenylalanine, is 15 amino acids long. Just CDR3 DNA is preserved here, 45 bases in frame from base 1. Trimmed from V: 4 bases; trimmed from J: 3 bases; junction bases lacking a gene match: 3. The cohort consisted of fewer than 700 healthy bone marrow donors. Cohort members were all nominally healthy when sampled, although unrecorded immune exposures were likely present. Of the 700 or so cohort members, about 270 had a positive CMV serostatus and 350 to 450 had a negative one, while no CMV serostatus was recorded for the donor. A peripheral blood sample was provided by each donor, and peripheral blood mononuclear cells were used for TCR beta sequencing. Genomic DNA was extracted from the blood cell samples with the Qiagen DNeasy Blood Extraction Kit.

The TCR comes from a human donor in good health. The receptor chain draws on TRBV5-4 and TRBJ2-1, with 11 central nucleotides matching TRBD2. The source material was PBMCs. This receptor carries the CDR3 CASSALAGGYNEQFF. The sequenced DNA: TGTGCCAGCAGCGCTCTAGCGGGGGGCTACAATGAGCAGTTCTTC.